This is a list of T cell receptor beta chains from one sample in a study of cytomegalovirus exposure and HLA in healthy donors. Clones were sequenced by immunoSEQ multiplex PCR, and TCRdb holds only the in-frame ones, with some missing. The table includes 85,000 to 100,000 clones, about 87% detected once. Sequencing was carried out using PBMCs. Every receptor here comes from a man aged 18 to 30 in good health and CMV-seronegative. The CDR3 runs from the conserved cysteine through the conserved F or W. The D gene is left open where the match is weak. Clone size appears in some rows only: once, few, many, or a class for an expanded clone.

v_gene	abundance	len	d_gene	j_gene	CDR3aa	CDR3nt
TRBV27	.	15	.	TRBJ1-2	CARRERTGLGGGYTF	TGTGCCAGGAGGGAGCGAACCGGCCTGGGAGGTGGCTACACCTTC
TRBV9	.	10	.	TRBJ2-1	CASAGSRLFF	TGTGCCAGCGCGGGGTCAAGACTGTTCTTC
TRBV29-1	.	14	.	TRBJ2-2	CSVGDSRRRGELFF	TGCAGCGTCGGGGACTCGAGGAGGAGGGGGGAGCTGTTTTTT
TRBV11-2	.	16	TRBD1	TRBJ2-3	CASSSLGTGVTDTQYF	TGTGCCAGCAGCTCCCTCGGGACAGGGGTGACAGATACGCAGTATTTT
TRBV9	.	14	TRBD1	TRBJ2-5	CASSPRTGMETQYF	TGTGCCAGCAGCCCCAGGACAGGGATGGAGACCCAGTACTTC
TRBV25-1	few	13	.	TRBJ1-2	CASSERGISGYTF	TGTGCCAGCAGTGAAAGGGGAATCTCTGGCTACACCTTC
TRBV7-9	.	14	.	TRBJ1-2	CASSLEMAPYGYTF	TGTGCCAGCAGCTTAGAGATGGCACCCTATGGCTACACCTTC
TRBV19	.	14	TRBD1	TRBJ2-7	CASSTDRGRSEQYF	TGTGCCAGTAGTACGGACAGGGGGCGTAGCGAGCAGTACTTC
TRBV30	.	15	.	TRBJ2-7	CAWTLKWGLAYEQYF	TGTGCCTGGACTCTAAAATGGGGCCTTGCCTACGAGCAGTACTTC
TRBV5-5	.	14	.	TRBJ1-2	CASSSAWGGVGYTF	TGTGCCAGCAGCTCCGCTTGGGGGGGGGTAGGCTACACCTTC
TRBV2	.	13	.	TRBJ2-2	CASRRGITGELFF	TGTGCCAGCAGGAGAGGGATCACCGGGGAGCTGTTTTTT
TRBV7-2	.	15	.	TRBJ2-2	CASSERARVTGELFF	TGTGCCAGCAGCGAACGCGCGCGTGTCACCGGGGAGCTGTTTTTT
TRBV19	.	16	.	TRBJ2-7	CASSTTLLGMVYEQYF	TGTGCCAGTAGTACCACCCTACTAGGAATGGTCTACGAGCAGTACTTC
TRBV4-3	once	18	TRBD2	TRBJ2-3	CASSLLREGPTSTDTQYF	TGCGCCAGCAGCCTTTTGCGGGAGGGCCCTACTAGCACAGATACGCAGTATTTT
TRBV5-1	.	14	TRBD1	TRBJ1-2	CASSPGGGGYGYTF	TGCGCCAGCAGCCCCGGAGGGGGCGGCTATGGCTACACCTTC
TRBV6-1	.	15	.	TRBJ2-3	CASSEVGGTTDTQYF	TGTGCCAGCAGTGAAGTTGGGGGGACCACAGATACGCAGTATTTT
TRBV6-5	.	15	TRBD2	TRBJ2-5	CASSYSLADQETQYF	TGTGCCAGCAGTTACTCCCTAGCGGACCAAGAGACCCAGTACTTC
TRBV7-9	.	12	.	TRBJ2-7	CASSPSGYEQYF	TGTGCCAGCAGCCCTAGTGGCTACGAGCAGTACTTC
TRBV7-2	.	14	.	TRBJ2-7	CASSPLGRGDEQYF	TGTGCCAGCAGTCCCCTGGGGCGAGGAGACGAGCAGTACTTC
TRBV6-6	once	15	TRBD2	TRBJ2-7	CASSYATPTSPEQYF	TGTGCCAGCAGTTACGCCACTCCGACTAGCCCCGAGCAGTACTTC
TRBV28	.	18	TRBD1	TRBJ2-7	CASSGTGGSLGQVYEQYF	TGTGCCAGCAGTGGGACAGGGGGTTCTCTCGGACAGGTTTACGAGCAGTACTTC
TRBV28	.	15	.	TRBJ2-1	CASSLSRQQYNEQFF	TGTGCCAGCAGCCTCTCCAGACAACAATACAATGAGCAGTTCTTC
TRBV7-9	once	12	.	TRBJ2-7	CASSLPAYEQYF	TGTGCCAGCAGCTTACCAGCCTACGAGCAGTACTTC
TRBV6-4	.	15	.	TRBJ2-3	CASSPSDSPTDTQYF	TGTGCCAGCAGCCCAAGTGACTCCCCCACAGATACGCAGTATTTT
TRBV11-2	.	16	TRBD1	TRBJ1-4	CASSSTGTGNLEKLFF	TGTGCCAGCAGCTCCACCGGGACAGGGAACCTTGAAAAACTGTTTTTT
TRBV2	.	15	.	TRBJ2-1	CASSERHRVRDEQFF	TGTGCCAGCAGTGAGAGGCACAGGGTGAGGGATGAGCAGTTCTTC
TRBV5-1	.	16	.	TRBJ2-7	CASSSGRQIQNYEQYF	TGCGCCAGCAGCTCAGGAAGACAGATCCAAAACTACGAGCAGTACTTC
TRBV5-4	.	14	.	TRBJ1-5	CASSLAGDGQPQHF	TGTGCCAGCAGCTTGGCAGGGGACGGTCAGCCCCAGCATTTT
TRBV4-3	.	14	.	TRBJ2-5	CASSQGQEVGDQYF	TGCGCCAGCAGCCAAGGACAGGAGGTGGGGGACCAGTACTTC
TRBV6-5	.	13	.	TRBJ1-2	CASSYSTGNGYTF	TGTGCCAGCAGTTACTCGACCGGGAATGGCTACACCTTC
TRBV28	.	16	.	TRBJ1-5	CASKLWTPRSNQPQHF	TGTGCCAGCAAACTGTGGACACCAAGGTCCAATCAGCCCCAGCATTTT
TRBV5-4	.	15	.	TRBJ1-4	CASSPEGGRNEKLFF	TGTGCCAGCAGCCCGGAGGGGGGGCGGAATGAAAAACTGTTTTTT
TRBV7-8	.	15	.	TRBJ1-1	CASSLGETANTEAFF	TGTGCCAGCAGCTTGGGCGAAACTGCGAACACTGAAGCTTTCTTT